Reported below is one T cell receptor beta chain. This sample is part of a study of blood T cell repertoires in COVID-19. Profiled with immunoSEQ multiplex PCR; TCRdb holds only in-frame clones, not every one. The table records about 68,000 clones, 86% of them present only once. Germline values: CDR1 SGHDT, CDR2 YYEEEE. V lost 2 bases, J lost 3 bases, and 12 bases lay in between. CDR3 length: 14 residues. Sample: peripheral blood. The sequence was collected from a man over 45 with acute or convalescent COVID-19. The rearrangement uses TRBV5-6 and TRBJ2-7; the D gene is possibly TRBD1 (5 bases). The CDR3 sequence: CASSFGQGGYEQYF. The CDR3 bases are TGTGCCAGCAGCTTCGGTCAGGGCGGCTACGAGCAGTACTTC.